Each of the 14 T cell receptor beta chains below was sequenced from the same sample in a study of blood T cell repertoires in COVID-19. Produced via immunoSEQ multiplex PCR; TCRdb's table is partial and in-frame only. The data hold hundreds of thousands of clones, with approximately 83% observed a single time. Sequences were obtained from PBMCs or T cells enriched from blood (not recorded which). Receptors originate from a woman in her 40s with acute COVID-19.

The chain combines TRBV11-1 with TRBJ2-3, with 8 bases matching TRBD1. The V segment lost 5 bases and the J segment 5 bases; nucleotides outside the gene matches: 12. The CDR3 spans 16 residues. Germline-derived CDR1 and CDR2 are SGHAT and FQDESV (reference sequence). CDR3 amino acids: CASSPKPQGARDTQYF. CDR3 in DNA: TGTGCCAGCAGCCCTAAACCCCAGGGGGCAAGAGATACGCAGTATTTT.

This chain uses TRBV7-9 with TRBJ2-4; 9 bases map to TRBD1. V lost 1 base to trimming and J lost 8 bases; unmatched junction nucleotides: 3. The CDR3 is 14 residues long. From germline, CDR1 is SEHNR and CDR2 FQNEAQ (reference sequence). The CDR3 coding sequence is TGTGCCAGCAGCTTAGACAGGGGGCGGGACATTCAGTACTTC. Translating it yields CASSLDRGRDIQYF.

The rearrangement links TRBV10-1 to TRBJ2-7, with 7 bases identical to TRBD2. With V trimmed by 3 bases and J by 6 bases, 8 bases remained unmatched. Germline assignment: CDR1 WNHNN and CDR2 SYGVQD (reference sequence). The CDR3 runs 14 residues. Here the CDR3 reads CASSDGQGGSEQYF. Written as DNA, the CDR3 is TGCGCCAGCAGTGACGGTCAGGGAGGGTCCGAGCAGTACTTC.

The gene calls are TRBV27 and TRBJ1-6; TRBD1 matches 8 bases. J gave up 7 bases and V 6 bases, and 8 bases lay outside the gene matches. Germline V gene data show CDR1 as MNHEY and CDR2 as SMNVEV (reference sequence). The CDR3 extends over 15 amino acids. The CDR3 region is CASSRDRLKNSPLHF. CDR3 coding DNA: TGTGCCAGCAGCCGGGACAGGCTTAAAAATTCACCCCTCCACTTT.

V is TRBV20-1 and J is TRBJ2-2, with 8 bases identical to TRBD2. The CDR3 covers 16 residues. In germline, CDR1 is DFQATT, CDR2 SNEGSKA (reference sequence). V was pared by 3 bases and J by 1 base, with 7 bases of the junction left unmatched. The CDR3 spells CSASRPGLVNTGELFF. As DNA, the CDR3 is TGCAGTGCTAGTAGACCGGGACTAGTGAACACCGGGGAGCTGTTTTTT.

The chain couples TRBV27 to TRBJ1-6, with D possibly TRBD1 on 5 matching bases. The V and J ends lost 6 bases and 8 bases respectively, with 8 bases between them. Germline lookup yields CDR1 MNHEY and CDR2 SMNVEV (reference sequence). The CDR3 runs to 12 residues. DNA for the CDR3: TGTGCCAGCAGGCGGGACTATTCACCCCTCCACTTT. Its translation: CASRRDYSPLHF.

The V gene is TRBV28, the J gene TRBJ1-5, with D maybe TRBD1 (6 bases). Germline CDR1 is MDHEN and CDR2 is SYDVKM. The V end was cut by 2 bases, the J end by 4 bases, with 15 bases between. This CDR3 is 16 amino acids long. The CDR3 DNA is TGTGCCAGCAGTTTAACAGGGTCGAGGAGAAATCAGCCCCAGCATTTT. Its protein product is CASSLTGSRRNQPQHF.

The V call is TRBV14, the J call TRBJ1-2, with TRBD1 as a possible D gene (5 bases). V lost 0 bases and J lost 5, with 7 bases in between. The CDR3 loop spans 13 amino acids. Germline assignment: CDR1 SGHDN and CDR2 FVKESK. CDR3 DNA sequence: TGTGCCAGCAGCCAAGAGGGGACTTATGGCTACACCTTC. It specifies CASSQEGTYGYTF.

This rearrangement joins TRBV6-5 to TRBJ1-3; D gene unclear. The CDR3 consists of 12 residues. Trimming removed 5 bases at V and 3 bases at J, with 5 bases between. Germline V gives CDR1 MNHEY, CDR2 SVGAGI. CDR3: CASSLFGNTIYF. CDR3 sequence (DNA): TGTGCCAGCAGTCTCTTTGGAAACACCATATATTTT.

The chain is built from TRBV7-3 and TRBJ2-1; D might be TRBD2 (5 bases). Trimming removed 5 bases at V and 7 bases at J, with 15 bases between. CDR3 length equals 14 residues. The germline gives CDR1 SGHTA, CDR2 FQGTGA. CDR3 coding DNA: TGTGCCAGCAGCCGAACGGACTCGGGGAATGAGCAGTTCTTC. Its protein product is CASSRTDSGNEQFF.

The chain carries TRBV11-3 and TRBJ1-1; unclear D gene. The CDR3 is 13 residues long. From germline, CDR1 is SGHNT and CDR2 YENEEA. V lost 1 base, J lost 3 bases, and 6 bases lay in between. This CDR3 is CASSLAVYTEAFF. DNA of the CDR3: TGTGCCAGCAGCTTAGCGGTGTACACTGAAGCTTTCTTT.

The chain employs TRBV9 and TRBJ2-7, with TRBD1 matching over 9 bases. The CDR3 covers 16 residues. V trimming: 4 bases; J trimming: 1 base; junction bases outside the gene matches: 9. Per the germline V gene, CDR1 is SGDLS and CDR2 is YYNGEE. Here the CDR3 DNA reads TGTGCCAGCAGCTCACGGTCGGGACAGGGTTCCTACGAGCAGTACTTC. The encoded protein is CASSSRSGQGSYEQYF. Variable domain in full (rest from reference TRBV9 and TRBJ2-7): DSGVTQTPKHLITATGQRVTLRCSPRSGDLSVYWYQQSLDQGLQFLIQYYNGEERAKGNILERFSAQQFPDLHSELNLSSLELGDSALYFCASSSRSGQGSYEQYFGPGTRLTVT.

The chain is built from TRBV5-4 and TRBJ2-7, with TRBD2 as a possible D gene (5 bases). Trimming shortened V by 2 bases and J by 5 bases, and 11 bases separated the two germline ends. CDR3 length equals 13 residues. Germline loops: CDR1 SGHNT, CDR2 YYREEE (reference sequence). In nucleotides, the CDR3 is TGTGCCAGCAGCTTAGAGGGCGGCCACGAGCAGTACTTC. It translates to CASSLEGGHEQYF.

The genes are TRBV19 and TRBJ1-6; tentative D call: TRBD1 (6 bases). The CDR3 has 14 residues. Trimming stripped 9 bases from V and 3 bases from J, with 12 bases between. Per the germline V gene, CDR1 is LNHDA and CDR2 is SQIVND (reference sequence). The CDR3 loop is CASRPGDYNSPLHF. CDR3 coding DNA: TGTGCCAGCCGGCCAGGGGACTATAATTCACCCCTCCACTTT.